What follows are 12 T cell receptor beta chains derived from one specimen sequenced in a study of human T cells and chemical hapten exposure (dated by TCRdb to 2020 to 2023). The sample's time point, from its label and the paper: pre-sensitization, week 0. In light of the paper, this sample's treatment or condition label describes: therapeutic diphenylcyclopropenone sensitization with weekly scalp DPC. Libraries were constructed by RACE. The sample was run on a NextSeq 500. The public reads were reprocessed in TCRdb via fastp at Q25 and MiXCR, keeping in-frame beta chains. Identical CDR3 proteins give one entry, which carries the most common genes and DNA. This sample has more than 80,000 distinct CDR3 sequences in its table, and approximately 12% of those were observed once. The ten largest clones take up 1.6% of the sample. The sample was whole blood, taken in connection with sensitization to the hapten diphenylcyclopropenone (DPC). Receptors were obtained from a woman in her forties or fifties with alopecia areata. Some clones in this sample may be carry-over from other donors' samples.

At least ten counts were recorded for this clonotype. The rearrangement links TRBV20-1 to TRBJ1-1; D gene uncertain. V was cut by 6 bases and J by 4 bases, with 12 bases left in between. Germline CDR1 DFQATT, CDR2 SNEGSKA (reference sequence). The CDR3 length is 12 residues. In DNA, the CDR3 is TGCAGTGCGAGACCCCCGGGCACTGAAGCTTTCTTT. Translated, it gives CSARPPGTEAFF.

This chain links TRBV6-2 or TRBV6-3 with TRBJ2-1; TRBD1 agrees at 9 bases. Germline trimming cut 6 bases from V and 5 bases from J; bases unmatched to any gene: 14. Germline-derived CDR1 and CDR2 are MNHEY and SVGEGT. The CDR3 sequence is 17 residues long. CDR3 sequence reads: CASRYLPGQGGNNEQFF. DNA for the CDR3: TGTGCCAGCAGATACCTGCCGGGACAGGGAGGGAACAATGAGCAGTTCTTC.

Many counts were recorded for this clonotype. This chain connects TRBV18 to TRBJ2-2; 7 bases line up with TRBD2. CDR3 length: 16 amino acids. Germline V gene lookup returns CDR1 KGHSH and CDR2 LQKENI. The V gene end was trimmed by 0 bases and the J gene end by 2 bases; junction bases not matched to a gene: 3. The CDR3 loop reads CASSPPTGGNTGELFF. The DNA for the CDR3 is TGTGCCAGCTCACCACCGACGGGGGGTAACACCGGGGAGCTGTTTTTT.

The gene calls are TRBV6-6 and TRBJ1-6; no clear D gene. With 0 bases removed from V and 8 bases from J, the gap between germline ends came to 17 bases. CDR3 length equals 17 residues. The germline V gene encodes CDR1 MNHNY and CDR2 SVGAGI (reference sequence). The CDR3 loop is CASSYSSGRSGYSPLHF. In DNA form, the CDR3 reads TGTGCCAGCAGTTACTCCTCGGGGAGGTCGGGCTATTCACCCCTCCACTTT.

This clonotype showed up just a few times. The chain has TRBV28 and TRBJ1-6; D not certain. CDR1 is MDHEN, CDR2 SYDVKM, per germline. The V end lost 4 bases, the J end lost 7 bases, and 8 bases lay between the germline ends. The CDR3 is 13 residues long. The CDR3 sequence: CASSYSLNSPLHF. In DNA form, the CDR3 reads TGTGCCAGCAGTTATTCCTTGAATTCACCCCTCCACTTT.

This clonotype was seen a handful of times. The chain joins TRBV20-1 to TRBJ2-1, with 7 nucleotides matching TRBD1. There are 14 residues in the CDR3. The J segment lost 0 bases and the V segment lost 5 bases, leaving 4 bases of the junction unmatched. Per germline, CDR1 DFQATT and CDR2 SNEGSKA (reference sequence). The CDR3 loop is CSAPPGGSYNEQFF. CDR3 DNA: TGCAGTGCTCCACCAGGGGGCTCCTACAATGAGCAGTTCTTC.

The CDR3 loop reads CASSLGLAETGELFF. The CDR3 DNA reads TGTGCCAGCAGCTTGGGACTAGCTGAGACCGGGGAGCTGTTTTTT. The rearrangement joins TRBV5-4 to TRBJ2-2; 7 positions agree with TRBD2. The V gene end was trimmed by 0 bases and the J gene end by 5 bases; junction bases not matched to a gene: 4. The CDR3 is made up of 15 amino acids. CDR1 SGHNT and CDR2 YYREEE come from the germline V gene (reference sequence).

The gene calls are TRBV29-1 and TRBJ2-1; a weak D match, TRBD2 (5 bases). The CDR3 sequence is 14 residues long. With 5 bases removed from V and 0 bases from J, the gap between germline ends came to 11 bases. CDR1 SQVTM and CDR2 ANQGSEA come from the germline V gene. As DNA, the CDR3 is TGCAGCGTTATCAGCGGAAGCTCCTACAATGAGCAGTTCTTC. This codes for CSVISGSSYNEQFF.

This clonotype was picked up a small number of times. The genes are TRBV12-3 or TRBV12-4 and TRBJ1-1; unclear D gene. V lost 3 bases and J 10 bases, leaving 12 bases between the germline ends. This CDR3 spans 12 amino acids. The CDR3 is CASSFSGTGAFF. In DNA, the CDR3 is TGTGCCAGCAGTTTCTCGGGAACCGGAGCTTTCTTT.

This clonotype has more than one count but fewer than ten. The chain uses TRBV28 and TRBJ2-3, with 12 bases aligning to TRBD1. Unmatched junction bases numbered 6, after V lost 6 bases and J lost 5 bases. The CDR3 is made up of 15 amino acids. In germline, CDR1 is MDHEN, CDR2 SYDVKM. The CDR3 nucleotides read TGTGCCAGCAGGCAGGGACAGGGGGCAGGAGATACGCAGTATTTT. It specifies CASRQGQGAGDTQYF.

The chain combines TRBV20-1 with TRBJ2-3, with a weak D call TRBD2 (6 bases). This CDR3 has 13 amino acids. The V gene lost 5 bases and the J gene lost 2 bases, with 11 bases spanning the gap. Germline V lookup: CDR1 DFQATT, CDR2 SNEGSKA (reference sequence). The CDR3 protein is CSAQAGITDTQYF. In nucleotides, the CDR3 is TGCAGTGCTCAAGCGGGTATCACAGATACGCAGTATTTT.

The chain couples TRBV20-1 to TRBJ2-7; D is unresolved. Germline-derived CDR1 and CDR2 are DFQATT and SNEGSKA (reference sequence). This CDR3 comprises 14 residues. V was cut by 1 base and J by 0 bases, with 10 bases left in between. Here the CDR3 DNA reads TGCAGTGCTAGAGGGGTAGCTGGCTCCTACGAGCAGTACTTC. Amino acids: CSARGVAGSYEQYF.